This TCR beta chain is drawn from a study of neurological immune-mediated disorders. Synthesis of cDNA was performed by 5'RACE using 10-nucleotide random UMIs. Each sequencing run yielded over 160 million TCR-beta sequences from 15-18 subjects. One entry per CDR3 protein, called by TCRdb with MiXCR from the 5' RACE reads. The sample carries under 100,000 distinct CDR3 sequences, approximately 13% recorded once. This clonotype was observed at least ten times. Documented time point: longitudinal time-point 2. The unsorted libraries were produced from 2 million PBMCs held at -80 C. Sequencing was carried out using PBMCs. The receptor comes from a female donor with HTLV-1-associated myelopathy (HAM/TSP).

CDR3: CASSSGFLTSYEQYF. DNA for the CDR3: TGCGCCAGCAGCTCGGGATTCCTAACGTCCTACGAGCAGTACTTC. This sequence joins TRBV5-1 and TRBJ2-7, with D perhaps matching TRBD2 (5 bases). The CDR3 runs 15 residues. V dropped 3 bases and J dropped 1 base, with 14 bases sitting between them. Germline CDR1 SGHRS, CDR2 YFSETQ.